This T cell receptor beta chain came from a study of blood T cell repertoires in COVID-19. Germline V gives CDR1 SGHDT, CDR2 YYEEEE. V lost 4 bases and J 0 bases, leaving 13 bases between the germline ends. The CDR3 spans 15 residues. Assay used: immunoSEQ multiplex PCR; TCRdb lists only in-frame clones, some missing. Seen here are 90,000 to 130,000 clones, about four fifths observed once, and the top ten hold about 17%. The TCR comes from a woman in her fifties or sixties with acute or convalescent COVID-19. The chain is built from TRBV5-6 and TRBJ1-1, with D maybe TRBD1 (5 bases). Sequencing was carried out using peripheral blood. The CDR3 nucleotides read TGTGCCAGCAGCCGGGGGGGAAACATGAACACTGAAGCTTTCTTT. Amino acids: CASSRGGNMNTEAFF.